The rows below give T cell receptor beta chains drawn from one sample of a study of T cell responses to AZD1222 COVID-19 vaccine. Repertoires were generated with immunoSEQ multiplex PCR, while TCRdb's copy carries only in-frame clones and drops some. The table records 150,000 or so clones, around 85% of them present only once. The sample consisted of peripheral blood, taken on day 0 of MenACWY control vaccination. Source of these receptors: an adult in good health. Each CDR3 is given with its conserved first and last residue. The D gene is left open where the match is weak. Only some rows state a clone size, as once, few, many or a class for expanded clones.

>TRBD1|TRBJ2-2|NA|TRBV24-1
TGTGCCACCAGTGACCCGACAGGGGACTACACCGGGGAGCTGTTTTTT
CATSDPTGDYTGELFF
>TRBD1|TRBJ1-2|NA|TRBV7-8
TGTGCCAGCAGCCGCCGGGACAGCTATGGCTACACCTTC
CASSRRDSYGYTF
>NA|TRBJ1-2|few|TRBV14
TGTGCCAGCAGCCAACTCAGGGTTTATGGCTACACCTTC
CASSQLRVYGYTF
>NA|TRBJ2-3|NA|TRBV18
TGTGCCAGCTCACCACCTACTTCCTTTAGCACAGATACGCAGTATTTT
CASSPPTSFSTDTQYF
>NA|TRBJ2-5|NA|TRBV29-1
TGCAGCGTTGGTGGACAGTATTTCGAGACCCAGTACTTC
CSVGGQYFETQYF
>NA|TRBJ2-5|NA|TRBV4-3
TGCGCCAGCAGCCAAGGGTCCCAAGAGACCCAGTACTTC
CASSQGSQETQYF
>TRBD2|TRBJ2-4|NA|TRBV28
TGTGCCAGCAGTTGGGTAGCGGGGAGAAGTTTAGCCAAAAACATTCAGTACTTC
CASSWVAGRSLAKNIQYF
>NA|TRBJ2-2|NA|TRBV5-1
TGCGCCAGCAGTCTCACGGGGGCCGGGGAGCTGTTTTTT
CASSLTGAGELFF
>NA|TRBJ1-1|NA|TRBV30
TGTGCCTGGAGTTTCGGACAGAACAAGAACACTGAAGCTTTCTTT
CAWSFGQNKNTEAFF
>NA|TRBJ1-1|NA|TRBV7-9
TGTGCCAGCAGCTTAGGGGCACAGGGTAGGCACACTGAAGCTTTCTTT
CASSLGAQGRHTEAFF
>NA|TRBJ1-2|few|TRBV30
TGTGCCTGGATGCAGGCGGGACACTATGGCTACACCTTC
CAWMQAGHYGYTF
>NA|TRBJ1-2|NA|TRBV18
TGTGCCAGCTCACCACCGGCAGAGTATGGCTACACCTTC
CASSPPAEYGYTF
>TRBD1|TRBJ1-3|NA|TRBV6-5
TGTGCCAGCAGTTTCTCTACAGGGGACTGGCGAAACACCATATATTTT
CASSFSTGDWRNTIYF
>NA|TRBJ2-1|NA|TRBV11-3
TGTGCCAGCAGCCCTGCCGGGACGACTAACAATGAGCAGTTCTTC
CASSPAGTTNNEQFF
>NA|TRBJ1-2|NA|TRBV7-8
TGTGCCAGCAGCTTATTTACGCGACAGGCCTCTAACTATGGCTACACCTTC
CASSLFTRQASNYGYTF
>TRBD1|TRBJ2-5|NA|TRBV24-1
TGTGCCACCAGCCCTGGGGGACAGGGTGGGGAGACCCAGTACTTC
CATSPGGQGGETQYF
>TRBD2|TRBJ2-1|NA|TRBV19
TGTGCCAGTAGTACCAGACTAGCGACGTACAATGAGCAGTTCTTC
CASSTRLATYNEQFF
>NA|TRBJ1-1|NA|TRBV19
TGTGCCTCCTGGCGGCCGGGTGGGAACACTGAAGCTTTCTTT
CASWRPGGNTEAFF
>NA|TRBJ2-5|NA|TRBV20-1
TGCAGTGGGGGTATAGAGACCCAGTACTTC
CSGGIETQYF
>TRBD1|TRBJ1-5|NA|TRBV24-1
TGTGCCACCAGTGAAACAGGGGCATATAGCAATCAGCCCCAGCATTTT
CATSETGAYSNQPQHF
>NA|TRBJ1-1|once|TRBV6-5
TGTGCCAGCAGTTATCTTGGTGAAGCTTTCTTT
CASSYLGEAFF
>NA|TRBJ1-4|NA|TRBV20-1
TGCAGTGCTAGAGGGCGAGAAAAACTGTTTTTT
CSARGREKLFF